This TCR beta chain is from a study of T cell changes during pregnancy in multiple sclerosis. Produced via immunoSEQ multiplex PCR; TCRdb's table is partial and in-frame only. Of more than 65,000 clones listed, approximately 95% are singletons. V shed 4 bases, J shed 2 bases, and the junction held 7 bases outside the gene matches. CDR3 length: 16 residues. Germline V gives CDR1 SGHKS, CDR2 YYEKEE (reference sequence). This material consisted of peripheral blood, taken in the first trimester of pregnancy. The J gene is TRBJ2-5, the V gene TRBV5-5; 11 bases match TRBD2. The clonotype originates from a female donor with multiple sclerosis, enrolled in a pregnancy study. The CDR3 sequence: CASSRPGLADQETQYF. The CDR3 nucleotides are TGTGCCAGCAGCAGACCGGGACTAGCGGATCAAGAGACCCAGTACTTC.